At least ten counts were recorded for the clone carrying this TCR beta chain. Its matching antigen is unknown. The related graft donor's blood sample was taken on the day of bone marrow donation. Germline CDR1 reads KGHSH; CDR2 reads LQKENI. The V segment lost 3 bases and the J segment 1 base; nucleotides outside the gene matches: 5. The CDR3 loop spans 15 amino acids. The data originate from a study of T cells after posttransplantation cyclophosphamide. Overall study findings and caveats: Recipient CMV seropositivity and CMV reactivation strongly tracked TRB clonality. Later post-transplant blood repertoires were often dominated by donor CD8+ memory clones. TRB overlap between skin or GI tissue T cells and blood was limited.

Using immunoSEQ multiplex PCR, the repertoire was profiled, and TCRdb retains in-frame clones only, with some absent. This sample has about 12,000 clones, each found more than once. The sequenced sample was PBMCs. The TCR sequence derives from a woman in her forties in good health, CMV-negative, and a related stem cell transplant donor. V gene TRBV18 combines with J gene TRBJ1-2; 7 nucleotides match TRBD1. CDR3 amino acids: CASSPPGQRNYGYTF. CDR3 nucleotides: TGTGCCAGCTCACCCCCGGGACAGCGTAACTATGGCTACACCTTC.